Following are 25 T cell receptor beta chains from one sample sequenced in a study of identical twins. Each CDR3 protein is one row after TCRdb ran MiXCR on the 5' RACE reads. The data show 700,000 or so distinct CDR3 sequences, about 9.4% seen once. Separately, the same data were catalogued under a study of yellow fever vaccine responses in identical twins.

Sequenced input: PBMCs. The source of these receptors is a woman aged 18 to 35 in good health.

This clonotype has just a few counts. The chain joins TRBV27 to TRBJ2-3; 8 positions match TRBD2. There are 14 residues in the CDR3. Losses at the gene ends were 10 bases for V and 7 bases for J; bases not matched to a gene: 13. The germline V gene encodes CDR1 MNHEY and CDR2 SMNVEV (reference sequence). Here the CDR3 reads CAITRGAVTNTQYF. The CDR3 DNA reads TGTGCCATCACGCGGGGGGCCGTAACTAATACGCAGTATTTT.

This clonotype was seen only a few times. In DNA form, the CDR3 reads TGTGCCAGCAGCGGAGCGGGGTTCACAGATACGCAGTATTTT. Residues: CASSGAGFTDTQYF. The chain combines TRBV9 with TRBJ2-3, with TRBD2 identical over 7 bases. CDR1 and CDR2 (germline): SGDLS, YYNGEE. Germline trimming cut 3 bases from V and 2 bases from J; bases unmatched to any gene: 3. The CDR3 has 14 amino acids.

This clonotype has at least ten counts. V usage is TRBV7-9 and J usage is TRBJ2-5; 10 nucleotides align to TRBD2. CDR1 and CDR2 (germline): SEHNR, FQNEAQ (reference sequence). The CDR3 sequence is 17 residues long. V shed 5 bases, J shed 0 bases, and the junction held 9 bases outside the gene matches. Written as DNA, the CDR3 is TGTGCCAGCAGCCCCCGGACTAGCGGTTATCACCAAGAGACCCAGTACTTC. The encoded protein is CASSPRTSGYHQETQYF.

This clonotype was observed a few times. The chain couples TRBV12-3 or TRBV12-4 to TRBJ2-2; D gene uncertain. This CDR3 contains 14 residues. Trimming left V 6 bases short and J 7 bases short, with 15 bases between. Here the CDR3 DNA reads TGTGCCAGCAGCATCCAGGCTAAAGGCGGGGAGCTGTTTTTT. Translated: CASSIQAKGGELFF.

This clonotype was seen many times. The gene calls are TRBV29-1 and TRBJ2-7; D uncertain. V was trimmed by 4 bases and J by 0 bases, leaving 10 bases between them. The CDR3 has 13 residues. CDR1 is SQVTM, CDR2 ANQGSEA, per germline. The CDR3 nucleotides read TGCAGCGTTGTAGCAGAGAGCTCCTACGAGCAGTACTTC. It translates to CSVVAESSYEQYF.

The J gene is TRBJ2-5, the V gene TRBV5-1, with 12 bases fitting TRBD2. The germline CDR1 and CDR2 sequences are SGHRS and YFSETQ. The trim removed 4 bases at V and 1 base at J, leaving 8 bases unmatched. This CDR3 comprises 17 residues. The CDR3 loop is CASSTVTSGGTQETQYF. The CDR3 DNA is TGCGCCAGCAGCACAGTGACTAGCGGGGGTACCCAAGAGACCCAGTACTTC.

The chain has TRBV15 and TRBJ2-3; tentative D call: TRBD2 (5 bases). Germline loops: CDR1 LNHNV, CDR2 YYDKDF (reference sequence). V gave up 4 bases and J gave up 1 base, with 15 bases separating them. This CDR3 has 16 residues. The CDR3 is CATSIDGNLRTDTQYF. The CDR3 nucleotides are TGTGCCACCAGCATCGACGGGAATCTGCGCACAGATACGCAGTATTTT.

The J gene is TRBJ1-1, the V gene TRBV6-5; 9 nucleotides line up with TRBD1. CDR1 and CDR2 from the germline V gene are MNHEY and SVGAGI. This CDR3 spans 15 amino acids. J gave up 1 base and V 2 bases, and 2 bases lay outside the gene matches. The CDR3 here is CASSYPTGGNTEAFF. The CDR3 DNA reads as TGTGCCAGCAGTTACCCGACAGGGGGGAACACTGAAGCTTTCTTT.

This chain links TRBV7-2 with TRBJ2-5; the D gene is possibly TRBD1 (6 bases). CDR1 and CDR2 from the germline V gene are SGHTA and FQGNSA. CDR3 length: 13 amino acids. With 7 bases removed from V and 9 bases from J, the gap between germline ends came to 18 bases. The CDR3 sequence is CASTTRQVGPQYF. The CDR3 bases are TGTGCCAGCACCACACGACAGGTGGGGCCCCAGTACTTC. Full variable domain (outside the CDR3, taken from reference TRBV7-2 and TRBJ2-5): GAGVSQSPSNKVTEKGKDVELRCDPISGHTALYWYRQSLGQGLEFLIYFQGNSAPDKSGLPSDRFSAERTGGSVSTLTIQRTQQEDSAVYLCASTTRQVGPQYFGPGTRLLVL.

This clonotype has only a few counts. The chain has TRBV5-1 and TRBJ1-6; D is possibly TRBD1 (6 bases). Trimming left V 3 bases short and J 7 bases short, with 17 bases between. CDR1 is SGHRS and CDR2 is YFSETQ in the germline V gene. The CDR3 is made up of 16 amino acids. This chain's CDR3 is CASSSYRQATNSPLHF. DNA for the CDR3: TGCGCCAGCAGCTCCTATCGACAGGCCACCAATTCACCCCTCCACTTT.

The gene calls are TRBV29-1 and TRBJ2-1; 7 nucleotides line up with TRBD2. The CDR3 has 12 amino acids. The junction had 4 bases not matched to a gene; V was cut back by 3 bases and J by 8 bases. The germline V gene has CDR1 SQVTM and CDR2 ANQGSEA. CDR3 amino acids: CSVELAGDEQFF. CDR3 sequence (DNA): TGCAGCGTTGAGCTCGCGGGAGATGAGCAGTTCTTC.

In this sample, this clonotype turned up a few times. This chain links TRBV24-1 with TRBJ2-1; 12 bases fit TRBD2. The V gene end was trimmed by 0 bases and the J gene end by 10 bases; junction bases not matched to a gene: 3. This CDR3 has 15 residues. CDR1 and CDR2 from the germline V gene are KGHDR and SFDVKD. CDR3 loop: CATSDLLAGGEEQFF. The CDR3 region has the DNA TGTGCCACCAGTGATTTGCTAGCGGGGGGGGAAGAGCAGTTCTTC.

This clonotype was detected a few times. This chain joins TRBV5-1 and TRBJ2-1; D might be TRBD1 (5 bases). This CDR3 contains 14 residues. V lost 2 bases and J 7 bases, leaving 13 bases between the germline ends. CDR1 SGHRS and CDR2 YFSETQ come from the germline V gene. In DNA, the CDR3 is TGCGCCAGCAGCTTCACGGCAGGGCTGAATGAGCAGTTCTTC. It translates to CASSFTAGLNEQFF.

With regard to this clonotype: A much larger clone lies one base from this, so it may be a read error. The chain joins TRBV3-1 to TRBJ2-7; weak D call: TRBD2 (6 bases). The germline V and J ends were trimmed by 2 bases and 3 bases, with 14 bases remaining between them. The V gene's germline CDR1 is LGHDT and CDR2 YNNKEL (reference sequence). The CDR3 runs 15 residues. CDR3 sequence (DNA): TGTGCCAGCAGCCAAACACCGGGACTGGTCTACGAGCAGTACTTC. This encodes CASSQTPGLVYEQYF.

This clonotype was detected only a few times. The chain recombines TRBV5-4 with TRBJ2-3; TRBD2 might be the D (5 bases). The CDR3 is 16 amino acids. Germline lookup yields CDR1 SGHNT and CDR2 YYREEE (reference sequence). Trimming stripped 0 bases from V and 3 bases from J, with 14 bases between. CDR3: CASSLEPTSRTDTQYF. The CDR3 coding sequence is TGTGCCAGCAGCTTGGAACCCACTAGTCGAACAGATACGCAGTATTTT.

This clonotype was detected many times. The rearrangement joins TRBV15 to TRBJ2-4, with D perhaps matching TRBD1 or TRBD2 (7 bases each). The germline V and J ends were trimmed by 0 bases and 6 bases, with 9 bases remaining between them. Germline CDR1 is LNHNV and CDR2 is YYDKDF (reference sequence). The CDR3 is 14 residues long. CDR3 nucleotides: TGTGCCACCAGCAGAGACAGGGGGGGAAACATTCAGTACTTC. Its protein product is CATSRDRGGNIQYF.

This clonotype was detected many times. This chain's CDR3 is CSALDPSGTSSSYEQYF. CDR3 sequence (DNA): TGCAGTGCTCTGGATCCATCCGGGACTTCCAGCTCCTACGAGCAGTACTTC. The rearrangement uses TRBV20-1 and TRBJ2-7, with D possibly matching TRBD2 (6 bases). There are 17 residues in the CDR3. Germline CDR1 is DFQATT and CDR2 is SNEGSKA (reference sequence). V was trimmed by 5 bases and J by 0 bases, leaving 23 bases between them.

V is TRBV5-1 and J is TRBJ2-5; D may be TRBD2 (6 bases). The CDR3 length is 13 residues. The germline gives CDR1 SGHRS, CDR2 YFSETQ. Trimming left V 2 bases short and J 3 bases short, with 8 bases between. CDR3 region: CASSFRGKETQYF. The CDR3 coding sequence is TGCGCCAGCAGCTTCCGGGGGAAAGAGACCCAGTACTTC.

This clonotype was found many times. This rearrangement joins TRBV20-1 to TRBJ2-7; TRBD2 agrees at 7 bases. The CDR3 has 15 amino acids. V lost 0 bases, J lost 4 bases, and 9 bases stayed unmatched. Germline V gene sequence: CDR1 DFQATT, CDR2 SNEGSKA (reference sequence). CDR3 sequence: CSARDLTSLAYEQYF. The CDR3 nucleotides are TGCAGTGCTAGAGATTTGACCTCACTAGCGTACGAGCAGTACTTC.

At least ten counts were recorded for this clonotype. The rearrangement joins TRBV6-5 to TRBJ1-2, with a weak D call TRBD1 (6 bases). The V gene's germline CDR1 is MNHEY and CDR2 SVGAGI. The CDR3 is 14 amino acids. Trimming removed 2 bases at V and 4 bases at J, with 11 bases between. The CDR3 DNA follows: TGTGCCAGCAGTTACGGAGGACAGATCTATGGCTACACCTTC. Its translation is CASSYGGQIYGYTF.

The V and J genes are TRBV7-9 and TRBJ2-2, with D possibly being TRBD1 (7 bases). CDR3 length: 16 residues. CDR1 is SEHNR and CDR2 is FQNEAQ in the germline V gene (reference sequence). The V end lost 5 bases, the J end lost 5 bases, and 18 bases lay between the germline ends. The CDR3 DNA is TGTGCCAGCAGCCACACGACAGGGAGGTTGACCGGGGAGCTGTTTTTT. This translates into CASSHTTGRLTGELFF.

This clonotype showed up just a few times. The chain joins TRBV7-8 to TRBJ2-6; D possibly corresponds to TRBD1 (6 bases). The germline V gene has CDR1 SGHVS and CDR2 FQNEAQ. The CDR3 has 14 residues. V lost 4 bases and J lost 3, with 7 bases in between. The CDR3, as DNA: TGTGCCAGCAGCTCAGGGGATGGGGCCAACGTCCTGACTTTC. It yields the protein CASSSGDGANVLTF.

This rearrangement joins TRBV20-1 to TRBJ2-7; 10 positions match TRBD1. The V gene's germline CDR1 is DFQATT and CDR2 SNEGSKA (reference sequence). V gave up 5 bases and J gave up 9 bases; unmatched junction bases: 13. The CDR3 totals 14 residues. The CDR3 DNA reads TGCAGTGCTCCGCAGGGACAGGGGTCTCACGGGCAGTACTTC. Residues: CSAPQGQGSHGQYF.

The chain couples TRBV7-9 to TRBJ1-4, with D uncertain. Germline V gene sequence: CDR1 SEHNR, CDR2 FQNEAQ (reference sequence). Trimming removed 5 bases at V and 8 bases at J, with 18 bases between. The CDR3 contains 15 residues. The CDR3 nucleotides read TGTGCCAGCAGCCCGCTTTGGTTAACTGACGAAAAACTGTTTTTT. The encoded protein is CASSPLWLTDEKLFF.

This clonotype was detected a few times. This CDR3 is CASSLDATGLYNEQFF. The DNA for the CDR3 is TGTGCCAGCAGCTTAGACGCGACAGGCCTTTACAATGAGCAGTTCTTC. This chain uses TRBV11-2 with TRBJ2-1; perhaps TRBD1 as D (6 bases). This CDR3 region has 16 residues. Between the trimmed V and J ends, which lost 0 bases and 4 bases, there was a span of 13 bases. The germline gives CDR1 SGHAT, CDR2 FQNNGV.